This T cell receptor (beta chain) was obtained from a study of Ad26.COV2.S vaccination and SARS-CoV-2 variants (dated by TCRdb to 2020 to 2022). For the study in its entirety: Donors in the vaccine arm were drawn from COV1001, a phase I-IIa trial of Ad26.COV2.S in healthy adults that was multicentre, randomized, double-blind and placebo-controlled. Ad26.COV2.S was administered intramuscularly at 5 x 10^10 or 1 x 10^11 viral particles, either as a single shot or as two shots given 56 days apart. The specificity and breadth of SARS-CoV-2-reactive T cell receptors after Ad26.COV2.S vaccination were assessed by TCRbeta repertoire sequencing. The TCR-sequenced set comprised about 32 samples: some 20 Ad26.COV2.S vaccine recipients, 5 placebo recipients and 8 SARS-CoV-2 convalescent individuals. Participants in the trial were split at random into five groups of five each, receiving low-dose or high-dose Ad26.COV2.S once or twice, or else placebo on both occasions. Investigators did not know the trial group allocation while performing experiments and assessing outcomes. Beyond this particular receptor, the publication reports: Comparable non-spike TCR breadth was observed between vaccine and placebo recipients, consistent with only spike being contained in the vaccine. It was noted by the authors that total T cell responses may have been underestimated by the TCR breadth and depth analyses. The study was not powered to compare responses between vaccine doses or regimens. Substantial breadth of spike-specific CD8+ and CD4+ T cell responses was reported after vaccination. Higher spike-specific TCR breadth was observed in Ad26.COV2.S recipients than in placebo recipients (P = 0.0014).

The treatment or condition label, read with the paper, signifies: some 20 received Ad26.COV2.S at low or high dose, single or two shots; roughly five received placebo; per-sample allocation not given. Repertoires of vaccine and placebo recipients were sequenced from samples taken on day 63 after the first injection. Between 29 July and 7 August 2020, Cohort 1b enrolled some 25 adults aged 18-55 years at one site in Boston, USA. Ad26.COV2.S was a replication-incompetent adenovirus type 26 vector expressing a prefusion-stabilized SARS-CoV-2 spike protein from the original Wuhan strain. The immunoSEQ Assay was used to sequence TCRbeta CDR3 regions. After extraction, genomic DNA underwent amplification by bias-controlled multiplex PCR, followed by high-throughput sequencing. From the authors' description of their analysis: To quantify the absolute abundance of each unique TCRbeta CDR3 region, sequences were collapsed and filtered. T cell fraction was estimated by normalizing TCRbeta template counts to usable DNA, with usable DNA measured through amplification of reference genes found in all nucleated cells. Repertoire TCRs were annotated as SARS-CoV-2-specific when V gene, CDR3 amino acid sequence and J gene were exactly matched to a known reactive TCR set. The reference SARS-CoV-2 TCR set was obtained from MIRA and was filtered for enrichment in COVID-19-positive ImmuneCODE repertoires, whereby public or cross-reactive TCRs were removed. Drawing on the MIRA antigens, annotated TCRs were analysed further at the level of specific ORF or position within ORF. Breadth was defined as the number of annotated unique rearrangements divided by the total number of unique productive rearrangements, and depth was defined as the summed frequency of the annotated unique rearrangements. Two-sided Wilcoxon rank-sum tests were used to compare TCR breadth between groups. TCRdb obtained this table from immuneACCESS and retained in-frame rearrangements with V and J assigned. These tables miss some clones; where compared with another copy, unresolved V genes account for less than half of the shortfall, and the remainder is unexplained. D and trimming come from the DNA, and the V and J calls and clone size come from that table. This sample is represented by roughly 700,000 clones; roughly 90% of them were singletons. The ten top clones hold around 1.5% of the sample.

As to this clone: Its antigen is unknown. It has no much larger one-base neighbor in the sample; base qualities were not kept.

The sequence was obtained from a person aged 18-65 years who received the Ad26.COV2.S COVID-19 vaccine or a placebo. Sequenced here: peripheral blood, sampled in a trial of Ad26.COV2.S vaccine versus placebo.

The nucleotide sequence is given as TGCGCCAGCAGCCAAGCCCCGGGACAGGGAGGATACACCTTC. Its protein product is CASSQAPGQGGYTF. Here the chain combines TRBV4-3 and TRBJ1-2; TRBD1 matches 9 bases in the middle. CDR1 and CDR2 are drawn from the germline V gene: LGHNA, YSLEER. Trimming leaves V shorter by 1 base and J shorter by 11 bases, with the junction holding 8 bases beyond the gene matches. From cysteine to phenylalanine, the CDR3 is 14 amino acids long. Just the 42-base CDR3 DNA is kept, in frame starting at base 1.